Described below is a single T cell receptor (beta chain) sequence and its context. Its antigen is currently not known. Base quality data are lacking; no much larger clone is found one base away. Library preparation used the immunoSEQ multiplex PCR assay. TCRdb re-hosts the immuneACCESS table, in-frame sequences only. Its copies lack some clones; in the studies checked, an unresolved V gene accounts for under half of them, and the cause for the rest is not known. This sample gives about 120,000 clones in total; around 87% of them show up just once. 9% to 13% of the sample rests with the top ten. The data stem from a study of control samples from healthy donors and cancer patients (dated by TCRdb to 2018 to 2021). V was cut back by 3 bases and J by 0 bases, leaving a gap of 12 bases between them. In the germline V gene, CDR1 corresponds to MNHNS and CDR2 to SASEGT. Spanning cysteine to phenylalanine, the CDR3 consists of 16 amino acids. Kept here is only the CDR3 DNA, which spans 48 bases and is read in frame from base 1.

The sequence links TRBV6-1 to TRBJ1-5; the D gene assignment is ambiguous. This sequence was found in a man aged 30-40 years in good health. Source material: blood. The DNA is as follows: TGTGCCAGCAGTGACAACATCCCTCTTAGCAATCAGCCCCAGCATTTT. Translated, it reads CASSDNIPLSNQPQHF.